This TCR beta chain was identified during a study of CD8+CD57+ T cells in acquired aplastic anemia. At the level of the study: Sorted CD4+ and CD8+ cells gave a mean 3.2 ug DNA, range about 0.17 to 27.4 ug.

Study-level points and caveats: Patients showed no significant difference from controls in CD8+ Simpson's diversity.

CDR3 length: 13 amino acids. Trimming took 10 bases from V and 7 from J; bases not matched to a gene: 7. CDR1 is ENHRY and CDR2 is SYGVKD in the germline V gene. As concerns this clonotype: Its antigen is not identified.

Genomic DNA provided the template from which TCR beta VDJ and CDR3 profiles were obtained. Using its own MiXCR run on the reads, TCRdb lists one record per CDR3 protein. The profile shows hundreds of thousands of distinct CDR3 sequences, 50% to 65% of them singletons. Patients included in sequencing had previously demonstrated CD8+CD57+ cell expansion by flow cytometry. Diagnosis of severe acquired aplastic anemia applied to all patients. At the time of blood sampling, patients had not yet received any therapy. This sequence was found in a human donor with aplastic anemia. Sequencing was carried out using sorted CD4+, CD8+, or CD8+CD57+ T cells (not recorded which) from PBMCs. The genes are TRBV10-3 and TRBJ2-1; TRBD1 agrees at 10 bases. Here the CDR3 DNA reads TGTGCCACCACGGGACAGGGGTTGAATGAGCAGTTCTTC. Protein sequence: CATTGQGLNEQFF.